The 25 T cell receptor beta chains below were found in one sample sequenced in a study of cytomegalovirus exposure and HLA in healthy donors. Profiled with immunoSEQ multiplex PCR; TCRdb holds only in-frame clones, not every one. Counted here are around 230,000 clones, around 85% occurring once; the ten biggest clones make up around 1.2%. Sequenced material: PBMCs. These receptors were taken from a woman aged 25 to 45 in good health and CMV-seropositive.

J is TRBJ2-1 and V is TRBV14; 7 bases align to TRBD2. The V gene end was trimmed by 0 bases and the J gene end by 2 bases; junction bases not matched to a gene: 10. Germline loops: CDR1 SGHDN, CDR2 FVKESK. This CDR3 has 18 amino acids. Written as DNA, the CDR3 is TGTGCCAGCAGCCAAGATTATGGTGCGGGAGTACCCTACAATGAGCAGTTCTTC. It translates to CASSQDYGAGVPYNEQFF.

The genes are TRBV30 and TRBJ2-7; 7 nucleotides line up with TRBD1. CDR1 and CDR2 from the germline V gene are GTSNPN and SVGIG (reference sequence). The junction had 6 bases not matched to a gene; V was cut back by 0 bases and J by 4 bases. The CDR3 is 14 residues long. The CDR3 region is CAWSVRTGPYEQYF. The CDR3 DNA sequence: TGTGCCTGGAGTGTGAGGACAGGACCTTACGAGCAGTACTTC. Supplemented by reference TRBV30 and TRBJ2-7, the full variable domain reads SQTIHQWPATLVQPVGSPLSLECTVEGTSNPNLYWYRQAAGRGLQLLFYSVGIGQISSEVPQNLSASRPQDRQFILSSKKLLLSDSGFYLCAWSVRTGPYEQYFGPGTRLTVT.

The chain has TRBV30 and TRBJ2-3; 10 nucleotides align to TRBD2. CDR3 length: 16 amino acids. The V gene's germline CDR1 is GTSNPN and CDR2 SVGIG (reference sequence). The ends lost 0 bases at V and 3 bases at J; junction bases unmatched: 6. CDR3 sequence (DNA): TGTGCCTGGAGTGTGAAGCGGGAGGGTATGACAGATACGCAGTATTTT. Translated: CAWSVKREGMTDTQYF. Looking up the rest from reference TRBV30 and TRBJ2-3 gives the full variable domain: SQTIHQWPATLVQPVGSPLSLECTVEGTSNPNLYWYRQAAGRGLQLLFYSVGIGQISSEVPQNLSASRPQDRQFILSSKKLLLSDSGFYLCAWSVKREGMTDTQYFGPGTRLTVL.

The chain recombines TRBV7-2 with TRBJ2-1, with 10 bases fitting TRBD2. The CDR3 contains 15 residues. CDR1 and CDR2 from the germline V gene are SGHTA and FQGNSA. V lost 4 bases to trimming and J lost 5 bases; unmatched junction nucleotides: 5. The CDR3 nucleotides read TGTGCCAGCAGCTATACTAGCGGGACCGACAATGAGCAGTTCTTC. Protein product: CASSYTSGTDNEQFF.

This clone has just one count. This CDR3 is CASSYRAGEAFF. In nucleotides, the CDR3 is TGTGCCAGCAGTTACAGGGCGGGTGAAGCTTTCTTT. The chain has TRBV6-5 and TRBJ1-1; D gene ambiguous. V lost 2 bases and J lost 7, with 8 bases in between. Germline CDR1 is MNHEY and CDR2 is SVGAGI. CDR3 size: 12 residues.

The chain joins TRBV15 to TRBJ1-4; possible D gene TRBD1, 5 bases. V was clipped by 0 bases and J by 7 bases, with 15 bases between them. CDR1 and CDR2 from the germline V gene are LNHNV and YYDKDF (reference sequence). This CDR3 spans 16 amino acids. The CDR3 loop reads CATSRDVLQGGEKLFF. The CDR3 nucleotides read TGTGCCACCAGCAGAGATGTCCTGCAGGGCGGTGAAAAACTGTTTTTT.

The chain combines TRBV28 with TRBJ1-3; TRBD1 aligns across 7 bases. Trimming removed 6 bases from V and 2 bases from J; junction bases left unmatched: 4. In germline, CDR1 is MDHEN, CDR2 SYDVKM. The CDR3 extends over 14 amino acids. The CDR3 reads CASSRDRTGNTIYF. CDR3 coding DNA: TGTGCCAGCAGCCGGGACAGAACTGGAAACACCATATATTTT.

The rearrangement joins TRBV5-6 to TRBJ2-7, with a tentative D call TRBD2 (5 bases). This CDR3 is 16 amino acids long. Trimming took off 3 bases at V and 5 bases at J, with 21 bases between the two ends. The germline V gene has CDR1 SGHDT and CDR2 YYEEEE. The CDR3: CASSSNYGRSRDEQYF. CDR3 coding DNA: TGTGCCAGCAGCTCAAACTATGGACGGTCGCGGGACGAGCAGTACTTC.

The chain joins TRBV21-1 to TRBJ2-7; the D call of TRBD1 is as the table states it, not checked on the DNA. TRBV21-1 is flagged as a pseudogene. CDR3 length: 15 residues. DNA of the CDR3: TGTGCCAGCAGCAAATTGAGACAGGGATCGTACGAGCAGTACTTC. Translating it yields CASSKLRQGSYEQYF.

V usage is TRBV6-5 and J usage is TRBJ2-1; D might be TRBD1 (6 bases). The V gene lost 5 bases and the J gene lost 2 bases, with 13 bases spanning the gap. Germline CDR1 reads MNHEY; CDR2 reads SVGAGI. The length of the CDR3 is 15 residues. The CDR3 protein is CASSAGQLAYNEQFF. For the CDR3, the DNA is TGTGCCAGCAGTGCCGGACAGCTTGCCTACAATGAGCAGTTCTTC.

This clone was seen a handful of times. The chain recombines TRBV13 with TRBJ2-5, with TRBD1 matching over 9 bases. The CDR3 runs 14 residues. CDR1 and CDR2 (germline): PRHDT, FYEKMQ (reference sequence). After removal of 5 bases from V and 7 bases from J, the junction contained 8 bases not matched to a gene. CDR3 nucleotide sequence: TGTGCCAGCAGCGTTGGACAGGGGACTCCGACCCAGTACTTC. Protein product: CASSVGQGTPTQYF.

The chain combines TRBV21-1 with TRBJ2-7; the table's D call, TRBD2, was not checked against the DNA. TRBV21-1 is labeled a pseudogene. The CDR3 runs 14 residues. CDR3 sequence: CASIDARFSYEQYF. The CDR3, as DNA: TGTGCCAGCATCGACGCTAGGTTCTCCTACGAGCAGTACTTC.

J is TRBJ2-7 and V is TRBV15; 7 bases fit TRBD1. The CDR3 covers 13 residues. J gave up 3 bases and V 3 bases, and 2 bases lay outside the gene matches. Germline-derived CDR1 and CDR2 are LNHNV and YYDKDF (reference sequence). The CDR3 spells CATSSGQVYEQYF. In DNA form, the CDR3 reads TGTGCCACCAGCAGTGGACAGGTCTACGAGCAGTACTTC.

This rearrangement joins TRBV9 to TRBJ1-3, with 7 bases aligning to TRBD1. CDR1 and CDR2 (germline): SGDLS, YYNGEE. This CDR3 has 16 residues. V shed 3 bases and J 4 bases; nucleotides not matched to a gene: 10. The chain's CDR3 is CASSEDPGQNGNTIYF. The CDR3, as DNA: TGTGCCAGCAGCGAAGACCCGGGACAGAACGGAAACACCATATATTTT.

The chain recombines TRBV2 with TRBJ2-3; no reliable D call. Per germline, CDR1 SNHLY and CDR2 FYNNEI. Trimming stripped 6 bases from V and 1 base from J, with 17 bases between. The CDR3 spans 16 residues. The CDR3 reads CASSRLGFQGTDTQYF. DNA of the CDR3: TGTGCCAGCAGCCGATTGGGTTTCCAGGGCACAGATACGCAGTATTTT.

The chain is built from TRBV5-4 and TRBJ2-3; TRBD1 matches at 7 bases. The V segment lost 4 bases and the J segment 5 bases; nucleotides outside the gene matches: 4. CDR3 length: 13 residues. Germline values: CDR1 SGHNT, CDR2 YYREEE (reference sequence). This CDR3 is CASSIQGLDTQYF. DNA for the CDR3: TGTGCCAGCAGCATACAGGGGTTAGATACGCAGTATTTT.

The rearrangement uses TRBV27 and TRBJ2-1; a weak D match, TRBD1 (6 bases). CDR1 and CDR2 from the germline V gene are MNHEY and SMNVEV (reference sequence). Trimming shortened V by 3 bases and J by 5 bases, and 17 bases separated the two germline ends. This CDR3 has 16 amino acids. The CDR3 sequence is CASSFIGGQKHNEQFF. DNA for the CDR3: TGTGCCAGCAGTTTTATCGGAGGACAGAAGCACAATGAGCAGTTCTTC.

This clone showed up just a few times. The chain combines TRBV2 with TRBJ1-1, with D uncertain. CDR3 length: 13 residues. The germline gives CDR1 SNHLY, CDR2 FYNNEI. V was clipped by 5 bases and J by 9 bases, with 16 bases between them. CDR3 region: CASSTILTEQAFF. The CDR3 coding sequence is TGTGCCAGCAGTACAATATTGACGGAGCAAGCTTTCTTT.

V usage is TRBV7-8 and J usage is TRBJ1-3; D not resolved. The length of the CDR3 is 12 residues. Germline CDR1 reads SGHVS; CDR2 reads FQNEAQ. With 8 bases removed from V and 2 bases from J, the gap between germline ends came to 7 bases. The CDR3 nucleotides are TGTGCCAGCGCTCCAGCTGGAAACACCATATATTTT. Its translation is CASAPAGNTIYF.

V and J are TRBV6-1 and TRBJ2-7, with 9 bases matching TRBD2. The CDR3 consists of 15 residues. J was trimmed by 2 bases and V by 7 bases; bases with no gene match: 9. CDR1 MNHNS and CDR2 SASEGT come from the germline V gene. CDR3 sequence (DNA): TGTGCCAGCATTCCGACGGGACTAGCTACCTACGAGCAGTACTTC. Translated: CASIPTGLATYEQYF.

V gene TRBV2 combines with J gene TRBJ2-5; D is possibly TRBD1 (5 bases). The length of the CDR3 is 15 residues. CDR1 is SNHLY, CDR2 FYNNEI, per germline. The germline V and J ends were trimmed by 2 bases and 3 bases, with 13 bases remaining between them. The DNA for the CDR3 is TGTGCCAGCAGTGAATCCCCAGGGATCGAAGAGACCCAGTACTTC. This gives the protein CASSESPGIEETQYF.

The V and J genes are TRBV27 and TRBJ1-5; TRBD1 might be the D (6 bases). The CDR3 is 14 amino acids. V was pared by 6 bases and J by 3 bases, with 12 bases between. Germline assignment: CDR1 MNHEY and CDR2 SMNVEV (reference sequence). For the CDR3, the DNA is TGTGCCAGCAGCAATAGACAGGTCAATCAGCCCCAGCATTTT. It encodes CASSNRQVNQPQHF.

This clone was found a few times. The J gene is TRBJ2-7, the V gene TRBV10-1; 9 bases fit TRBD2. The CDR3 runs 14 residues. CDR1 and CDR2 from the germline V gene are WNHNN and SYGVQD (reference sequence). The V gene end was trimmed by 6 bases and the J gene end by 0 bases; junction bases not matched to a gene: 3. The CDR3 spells CASSSGGSSYEQYF. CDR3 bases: TGCGCCAGCAGCAGCGGGGGGAGCTCCTACGAGCAGTACTTC.

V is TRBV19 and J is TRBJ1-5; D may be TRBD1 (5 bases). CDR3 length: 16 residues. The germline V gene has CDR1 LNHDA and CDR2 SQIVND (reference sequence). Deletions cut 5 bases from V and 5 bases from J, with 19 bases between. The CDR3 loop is CASSSHEMAGYQPQHF. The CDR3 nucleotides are TGTGCCAGTAGTTCCCATGAGATGGCAGGGTATCAGCCCCAGCATTTT.

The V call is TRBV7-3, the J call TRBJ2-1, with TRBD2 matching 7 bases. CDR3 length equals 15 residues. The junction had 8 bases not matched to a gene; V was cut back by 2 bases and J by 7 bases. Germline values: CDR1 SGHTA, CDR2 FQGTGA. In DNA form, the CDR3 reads TGTGCCAGCAGCTTAGTGGGAGGGGCGGGAAATGAGCAGTTCTTC. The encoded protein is CASSLVGGAGNEQFF.